Each of the 10 T cell receptor beta chains below was sequenced from the same sample in a study of blood T cell repertoires in COVID-19. TCRdb's copy holds only in-frame clones and misses some; the assay was immunoSEQ multiplex PCR. The sample yields more than 150,000 clones, 75% to 90% seen once. The material sequenced was peripheral blood. The receptors were gathered from a man in his 70s with active or convalescent COVID-19.

This chain uses TRBV7-9 with TRBJ1-2; 7 bases agree with TRBD1. This CDR3 is built from 17 residues. Germline assignment: CDR1 SEHNR and CDR2 FQNEAQ (reference sequence). Losses at the gene ends were 6 bases for V and 0 bases for J; bases not matched to a gene: 13. This CDR3 reads CASSRDRLSPTNYGYTF. In DNA form, the CDR3 reads TGTGCCAGCAGTCGGGACAGACTCTCGCCGACTAACTATGGCTACACCTTC.

The chain combines TRBV18 with TRBJ1-2; tentative D call: TRBD1 (6 bases). V was cut by 6 bases and J by 6 bases, with 17 bases left in between. The length of the CDR3 is 14 residues. In germline, CDR1 is KGHSH, CDR2 LQKENI. CDR3 in amino acids: CASSETGQGDGYTF. For the CDR3, the DNA is TGTGCCAGCTCCGAAACAGGGCAGGGAGATGGCTACACCTTC.

The chain joins TRBV4-1 to TRBJ2-3, with unresolved D. With 1 base removed from V and 1 base from J, the gap between germline ends came to 9 bases. This CDR3 is 15 amino acids long. Germline loops: CDR1 MGHRA, CDR2 YSYEKL. This CDR3 reads CASSQVRQGTDTQYF. CDR3 bases: TGCGCCAGCAGCCAAGTCAGACAAGGCACAGATACGCAGTATTTT.

This chain uses TRBV4-3 with TRBJ2-7; tentative D call: TRBD2 (6 bases). Germline V gene sequence: CDR1 LGHNA, CDR2 YSLEER. Trimming stripped 0 bases from V and 7 bases from J, with 7 bases between. The CDR3 has 12 amino acids. CDR3 sequence reads: CASSQEGREQYF. CDR3 in DNA: TGCGCCAGCAGCCAAGAAGGGAGGGAGCAGTACTTC.

The chain uses TRBV28 and TRBJ1-5, with TRBD1 as a possible D gene (6 bases). V lost 4 bases and J 5 bases, leaving 12 bases between the germline ends. CDR1 and CDR2 from the germline V gene are MDHEN and SYDVKM. The CDR3 is 14 residues long. Written as DNA, the CDR3 is TGTGCCAGCAGTTCGCCACAGGGATATCAGCCCCAGCATTTT. It codes for CASSSPQGYQPQHF.

CDR3 DNA: TGTGCCAGCAGGGGAAGGACAGGGGGCGCGGACACCGGGGAGCTGTTTTTT. Translated: CASRGRTGGADTGELFF. The chain employs TRBV2 and TRBJ2-2, with TRBD1 matching 11 bases. V trimming: 6 bases; J trimming: 3 bases; junction bases outside the gene matches: 9. CDR3 size: 17 residues. Germline V gives CDR1 SNHLY, CDR2 FYNNEI.

The genes are TRBV7-9 and TRBJ2-1; D perhaps matches TRBD1 (6 bases). V shed 5 bases and J shed 6 bases, with 20 bases lying between them. CDR1 and CDR2 (germline): SEHNR, FQNEAQ (reference sequence). This CDR3 region has 16 residues. Written as DNA, the CDR3 is TGTGCCAGCAGCGCGTTCCAGGGGCCCCGGCCCAATGAGCAGTTCTTC. Translation gives CASSAFQGPRPNEQFF.

In its sample, this clone was seen a few times. A junction end diverges from the germline sequence, so it may reflect a read error. The rearrangement uses TRBV7-2 and TRBJ1-1; TRBD1 aligns across 9 bases. Germline V lookup: CDR1 SGHTA, CDR2 FQGNSA. This CDR3 contains 15 residues. In DNA, the CDR3 is TGTGCCAGCAGCCCGGGACAGGGCTGGAACGCTGAAGCTTTCTTT. Protein product: CASSPGQGWNAEAFF.

This clone has just one count. The gene calls are TRBV18 and TRBJ1-2, with 7 bases aligning to TRBD1. V dropped 5 bases and J dropped 2; count of bases not matched to a gene: 8. CDR1 is KGHSH and CDR2 is LQKENI in the germline V gene. This CDR3 comprises 15 residues. CDR3 amino acids: CASSSKQGTNYGYTF. DNA for the CDR3: TGTGCCAGCTCATCTAAACAGGGGACCAACTATGGCTACACCTTC. Together with reference TRBV18 and TRBJ1-2, the CDR3 gives the full variable domain: NAGVMQNPRHLVRRRGQEARLRCSPMKGHSHVYWYRQLPEEGLKFMVYLQKENIIDESGMPKERFSAEFPKEGPSILRIQQVVRGDSAAYFCASSSKQGTNYGYTFGSGTRLTVV.

This chain joins TRBV6-6 and TRBJ2-7; D gene ambiguous. Germline CDR1 MNHNY, CDR2 SVGAGI (reference sequence). V was pared by 2 bases and J by 4 bases, with 9 bases between. The CDR3 sequence is 13 residues long. As DNA, the CDR3 is TGTGCCAGCAGTTACGCACAGATTTACGAGCAGTACTTC. Its translation: CASSYAQIYEQYF.